This T cell receptor beta chain comes out of a study of blood T cell repertoires in COVID-19. In the original workflow: Amplification of reference gene primers was used by the study to estimate nucleated cell counts. This table comes from immunoSEQ multiplex PCR, and its TCRdb copy is limited to in-frame clones, with some not included. That table is the source of V, J and clone size, and D and trimming were worked out from the DNA. Here the sample spans around 160,000 clones, around nine tenths being singletons. Patients at the Seattle site were enrolled during active infection and followed longitudinally. V lost 1 base, J lost 7 bases, and 7 bases stayed unmatched. The germline gives CDR1 SQVTM, CDR2 ANQGSEA. The CDR3 length is 14 residues.

The TCR sequence derives from a woman in her 70s with COVID-19, enrolled during active disease. Sequenced: peripheral blood. The chain carries TRBV29-1 and TRBJ1-2; TRBD1 matches 9 bases. CDR3 DNA sequence: TGCAGCGTTGAAGCTTTGGGACAGGGTCGTGGCTACACCTTC. Its translation is CSVEALGQGRGYTF.